This is a list of T cell receptor beta chains from one sample in a study of human T cells and chemical hapten exposure. TCRdb re-analysed the RACE reads in MiXCR, keeping a single row per CDR3 protein. The sample records 370,000 or so distinct CDR3 sequences, 4.8% being singletons. This specimen was whole blood, taken in connection with sensitization to the hapten diphenylcyclopropenone (DPC). The receptors come from a woman between 50 and 59 years old with alopecia areata. Some clones in this sample may be carry-over from other donors' samples. CDR3s include the opening cysteine and the closing phenylalanine or tryptophan. A D gene is named only where the DNA matches it firmly. Size is stated for part of the rows, as once, few or many counts, or as a class when the clone is expanded.

clone_size j_call cdr3_length v_call d_call cdr3_aa cdr3_nt
few TRBJ1-1 17 TRBV4-1 TRBD1 CASSRQRDRAMNTEAFF TGCGCCAGCAGCCGCCAAAGGGACAGGGCCATGAACACTGAAGCTTTCTTT
few TRBJ1-5 15 TRBV19 - CASSIYGVSNQPQHF TGTGCCAGTAGTATTTACGGGGTAAGCAATCAGCCCCAGCATTTT
- TRBJ2-1 13 TRBV14 - CASSPRMGTEQFF TGTGCCAGCAGCCCCCGAATGGGGACTGAGCAGTTCTTC
many TRBJ1-5 16 TRBV7-2 - CASSLSGFRGHQPQHF TGTGCCAGCAGCTTAAGCGGGTTTAGAGGACATCAGCCCCAGCATTTT
many TRBJ2-1 15 TRBV7-9 TRBD2 CASIQTSGTDNEQFF TGTGCCAGCATCCAGACTAGCGGGACCGACAATGAGCAGTTCTTC
few TRBJ2-6 22 TRBV21-1 - CASSTNVTGPKIKGTGANVLTF TGTGCCAGCAGCACTAACGTTACAGGGCCAAAGATAAAAGGAACCGGGGCCAACGTCCTGACTTTC
- TRBJ1-6 18 TRBV20-1 - CSASNTDSRSSYNSPLHF TGCAGTGCTTCAAATACGGACAGTCGGAGCTCCTATAATTCACCCCTCCACTTT
many TRBJ2-6 17 TRBV12-3/TRBV12-4 TRBD2 CASSLAAGVAGANVLTF TGTGCCAGCAGTTTAGCAGCGGGAGTAGCCGGGGCCAACGTCCTGACTTTC
- TRBJ2-1 12 TRBV29-1 - CSVEIQGDEQFF TGCAGCGTTGAAATCCAAGGGGATGAGCAGTTCTTC
many TRBJ1-6 16 TRBV3-1 - CASSQGDATYNSPLHF TGTGCCAGCAGCCAAGGCGACGCTACCTATAATTCACCCCTCCACTTT
few TRBJ2-5 13 TRBV5-6 - CASSLDIQETQYF TGTGCCAGCAGCTTGGACATCCAAGAGACCCAGTACTTC
many TRBJ1-5 14 TRBV4-1 - CASSQDLSRQPQHF TGCGCCAGCAGCCAAGATCTCTCTCGCCAGCCCCAGCATTTT
few TRBJ1-5 14 TRBV20-1 - CSARGINVRQPQHF TGCAGTGCTAGGGGAATCAACGTTCGCCAGCCCCAGCATTTT
many TRBJ2-6 18 TRBV30 TRBD2 CAWSSPGLAGTGANVLTF TGTGCCTGGAGTTCGCCGGGACTAGCGGGGACTGGGGCCAACGTCCTGACTTTC
few TRBJ2-3 14 TRBV5-1 - CASSLANGPPTQYF TGCGCCAGCAGCTTGGCCAATGGACCTCCGACGCAGTATTTT
- TRBJ2-1 16 TRBV21-1 - CAASRDMGRCYNEQFF TGTGCTGCGTCCCGGGACATGGGGCGGTGCTACAATGAGCAGTTCTTC
many TRBJ1-4 19 TRBV4-1 TRBD1 CASSHSPGQARGGNEKLFF TGCGCCAGCAGCCACTCACCGGGACAGGCCCGGGGGGGTAATGAAAAACTGTTTTTT
many TRBJ1-5 19 TRBV6-5 TRBD1 CASSSSPGQGEIGNQPQHF TGTGCCAGCAGTTCTTCTCCGGGACAGGGGGAGATTGGCAATCAGCCCCAGCATTTT
many TRBJ1-2 18 TRBV20-1 - CSARDPPGQGIGLLGYTF TGCAGTGCTAGAGACCCCCCGGGGCAGGGGATTGGATTGTTAGGCTACACCTTC
many TRBJ1-2 17 TRBV20-1 TRBD1 CSAIGDSDSLRLKGYTF TGCAGTGCTATTGGGGACAGTGATTCTCTAAGGCTAAAAGGCTACACCTTC
- TRBJ2-2 16 TRBV29-1 - CSVEGRGRTNTGELFF TGCAGCGTTGAAGGGCGGGGACGTACGAACACCGGGGAGCTGTTTTTT
- TRBJ1-2 13 TRBV29-1 - CSVRNSAVDGYTF TGCAGCGTTCGTAACTCAGCCGTCGATGGCTACACCTTC
few TRBJ2-7 13 TRBV29-1 - CSVKPPSSYEQYF TGCAGCGTTAAGCCGCCTAGCTCCTACGAGCAGTACTTC
many TRBJ2-2 16 TRBV2 - CASSEASPANTGELFF TGTGCCAGCAGTGAAGCTTCGCCCGCGAACACCGGGGAGCTGTTTTTT
many TRBJ1-4 15 TRBV11-2 TRBD1 CASSLGQGAGEKLFF TGTGCCAGCAGCTTAGGGCAGGGGGCAGGTGAAAAACTGTTTTTT
few TRBJ2-7 13 TRBV28 TRBD2 CASRAGGHYEQYF TGTGCCAGCCGGGCGGGAGGTCACTACGAGCAGTACTTC
few TRBJ2-2 13 TRBV29-1 - CSVEPVRPGELFF TGCAGCGTTGAGCCCGTCAGGCCCGGGGAGCTGTTTTTT